A selection of T cell receptor beta chains follows, all from one sample in a study of shared clonotypes between healthy human individuals. Produced via immunoSEQ multiplex PCR; TCRdb's table is partial and in-frame only. The sample contains 550,000 to 850,000 clones, around 77% of which appear only once. The specimen was memory CD4+ T cells sorted from blood. The receptors were gathered from a woman under 40 in good health. The CDR3 runs from the conserved cysteine through the conserved F or W. Fields, in order: CDR3 protein, CDR3 DNA, J gene, clone size, V gene, D gene. D genes are given only for firm matches. Clone sizes are given selectively: once, few, many, or a class where the clone is expanded.

CDR3aa: CASSLAETSGGGETQYF; CDR3nt: TGCGCCAGCAGCTTGGCCGAGACTAGCGGAGGGGGAGAGACCCAGTACTTC; j_gene: TRBJ2-5; abundance: .; v_gene: TRBV5-1; d_gene: TRBD2
CDR3aa: CASGRGARNEKLFF; CDR3nt: TGTGCCAGCGGTAGAGGGGCGCGGAATGAAAAACTGTTTTTT; j_gene: TRBJ1-4; abundance: .; v_gene: TRBV28; d_gene: .
CDR3aa: CASRELAITGELFF; CDR3nt: TGCGCCAGCAGGGAACTAGCGATCACCGGGGAGCTGTTTTTT; j_gene: TRBJ2-2; abundance: .; v_gene: TRBV10-2; d_gene: TRBD2
CDR3aa: CASSQGGQVHEQFF; CDR3nt: TGTGCCAGCAGCCAAGGCGGCCAGGTCCATGAGCAGTTCTTC; j_gene: TRBJ2-1; abundance: .; v_gene: TRBV4-2; d_gene: .
CDR3aa: CASSLGLAGMSTDTQYF; CDR3nt: TGCGCCAGCAGCTTGGGACTAGCGGGAATGAGCACAGATACGCAGTATTTT; j_gene: TRBJ2-3; abundance: .; v_gene: TRBV5-1; d_gene: TRBD2
CDR3aa: CASSELSGRSETQYF; CDR3nt: TGTGCCAGCAGTGAACTGAGCGGGAGAAGTGAGACCCAGTACTTC; j_gene: TRBJ2-5; abundance: .; v_gene: TRBV2; d_gene: TRBD2
CDR3aa: CASGAGDHQPQHF; CDR3nt: TGTGCCAGCGGGGCGGGAGATCATCAGCCCCAGCATTTT; j_gene: TRBJ1-5; abundance: .; v_gene: TRBV6-1; d_gene: .
CDR3aa: CASSLTGGVNQPQHF; CDR3nt: TGCGCCAGCAGCTTGACAGGGGGGGTTAATCAGCCCCAGCATTTT; j_gene: TRBJ1-5; abundance: .; v_gene: TRBV5-1; d_gene: TRBD1
CDR3aa: CASSSRVSGLPYNEQFF; CDR3nt: TGTGCCAGCAGTTCCAGGGTTAGCGGTCTTCCCTACAATGAGCAGTTCTTC; j_gene: TRBJ2-1; abundance: .; v_gene: TRBV7-8; d_gene: .
CDR3aa: CASSDGQPGSGYTF; CDR3nt: TGCGCCAGCAGTGACGGACAGCCCGGATCTGGCTACACCTTC; j_gene: TRBJ1-2; abundance: .; v_gene: TRBV4-1; d_gene: .
CDR3aa: CASSLTGEGTEIDF; CDR3nt: TGTGCCAGCAGCTTAACGGGTGAGGGGACAGAAATTGACTTC; j_gene: TRBJ2-5; abundance: .; v_gene: TRBV7-9; d_gene: TRBD1
CDR3aa: CASSPSSGGYNEQFF; CDR3nt: TGCGCCAGCAGCCCCTCTAGCGGGGGTTACAATGAGCAGTTCTTC; j_gene: TRBJ2-1; abundance: few; v_gene: TRBV5-1; d_gene: TRBD2
CDR3aa: CASSEGQGEQYF; CDR3nt: TGTGCCAGCAGTGAAGGTCAGGGCGAGCAGTACTTC; j_gene: TRBJ2-7; abundance: .; v_gene: TRBV25-1; d_gene: .
CDR3aa: CASSLRGFEQYF; CDR3nt: TGCGCCAGCAGCTTACGGGGTTTCGAGCAGTACTTC; j_gene: TRBJ2-7; abundance: .; v_gene: TRBV5-1; d_gene: .
CDR3aa: CASSGSGANVLTF; CDR3nt: TGTGCCAGCAGCGGGTCTGGGGCCAACGTCCTGACTTTC; j_gene: TRBJ2-6; abundance: .; v_gene: TRBV28; d_gene: .
CDR3aa: CASSLRDSTQFF; CDR3nt: TGTGCCAGCAGCTTAAGGGACAGCACACAGTTCTTC; j_gene: TRBJ2-1; abundance: .; v_gene: TRBV11-3; d_gene: TRBD1
CDR3aa: CASSQNLTDEQFF; CDR3nt: TGTGCCAGCAGTCAGAACCTGACCGATGAGCAGTTCTTC; j_gene: TRBJ2-1; abundance: .; v_gene: TRBV6-7; d_gene: .